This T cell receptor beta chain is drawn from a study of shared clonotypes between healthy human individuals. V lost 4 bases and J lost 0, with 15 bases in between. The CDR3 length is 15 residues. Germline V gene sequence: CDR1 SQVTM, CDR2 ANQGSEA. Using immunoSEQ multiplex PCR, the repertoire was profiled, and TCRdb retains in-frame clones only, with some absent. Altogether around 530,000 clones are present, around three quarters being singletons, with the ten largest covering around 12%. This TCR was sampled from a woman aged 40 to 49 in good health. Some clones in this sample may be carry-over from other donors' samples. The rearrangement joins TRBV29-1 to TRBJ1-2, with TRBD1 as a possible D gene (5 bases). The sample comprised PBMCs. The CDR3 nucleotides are TGCAGCGTTGGTATCGGGGCCCTTGCTAACTATGGCTACACCTTC. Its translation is CSVGIGALANYGYTF.